This T cell receptor beta chain was identified in a study of T cells in Graves' hyperthyroidism and ophthalmopathy. Study-wide background: Pretreatment peripheral blood was obtained at initial diagnosis.

Amplified TCR beta CDR3 regions derived from RNA transcripts. RT-PCR in the first round (using the HTBI primer set) targeted the TCR CDR3. TCRdb re-analysed the multiplex PCR reads in MiXCR, keeping a single row per CDR3 protein. The sample holds approximately 690,000 distinct CDR3 sequences, 20% seen once. The V end was cut by 2 bases, the J end by 6 bases, with 10 bases between. The CDR3 length is 14 residues. The germline CDR1 and CDR2 sequences are MNHEY and SMNVEV (reference sequence). For the diagnoses, clinical symptoms, serum thyroxine and TRAb, thyroid ultrasound and orbital computed tomography were used. This clonotype came up a few times.

The source is a man aged 25-40 years with Graves' ophthalmopathy. V and J are TRBV27 and TRBJ1-4, with D unclear. Sequenced material: blood. CDR3 in DNA: TGTGCCAGCAGTTTAAGGGCGGTCCATGAAAAACTGTTTTTT. It yields the protein CASSLRAVHEKLFF.